This TCR beta chain emerged from a study of CD8+CD57+ T cells in acquired aplastic anemia. For the study at large: Roughly 3 ug was the average amount of DNA from sorted CD4+ and CD8+ cells. Healthy donor CD4+ cell samples had a mean of roughly 9.9 million reads. Findings of the study overall: Both patients and controls carried the same twenty-nine CD8+ CDR3 sequences. For CD8+ Simpson's diversity, patients and controls showed no significant difference.

Germline-derived CDR1 and CDR2 are DFQATT and SNEGSKA (reference sequence). Trimming cost V 2 bases and J 7 bases; bases outside gene matches: 9. The CDR3 is 15 residues long. Remarks on this clonotype: The antigen remains unidentified.

The template used for profiling TCR beta VDJ and CDR3 was genomic DNA. From the reads, TCRdb called clonotypes with MiXCR, one entry per CDR3 protein. The sample shows about 180,000 distinct CDR3 sequences, 45% to 50% of them seen only once. Source material: sorted CD4+, CD8+, or CD8+CD57+ T cells (not recorded which) from PBMCs. This receptor was identified in a human donor in good health. V gene TRBV20-1 combines with J gene TRBJ2-1; TRBD2 aligns across 9 bases. CDR3 bases: TGCAGTGCTAGAAAGCTAGCGGGGTACGGGAATGAGCAGTTCTTC. Translated: CSARKLAGYGNEQFF.